These 20 T cell receptor beta chains were sequenced from one sample in a study of regulatory T cells in long-lasting Graves disease. Indicated time point: newly diagnosed GD, antithyroid drugs for less than 3 months. The authors made the TCR library using RNA they extracted from PBMCs. Researchers made TCR beta libraries by using iRepertoire HTBI primers and running Arm-PCR on CDR3 regions. One entry per CDR3 protein, called by TCRdb with MiXCR from the multiplex PCR reads. The sample lists approximately 540,000 distinct CDR3 sequences; 12% were seen once. These data were also reused for a study on T cells in Graves' hyperthyroidism and ophthalmopathy.

The source material was peripheral blood mononuclear cells (PBMCs), sampled at new diagnosis, from a patient treated with antithyroid drugs. The receptors shown here come from a woman aged 25 to 39 with Graves disease.

The genes are TRBV7-9 and TRBJ1-1; D remains unclear. Trimming pared 1 base from V and 3 bases from J, leaving 9 bases between. Germline CDR1 SEHNR, CDR2 FQNEAQ (reference sequence). This CDR3 has 14 residues. The CDR3 region has the DNA TGTGCCAGCAGCTTAGGTCAGTTTTACACTGAAGCTTTCTTT. It translates to CASSLGQFYTEAFF.

In its sample, this clonotype was seen many times. J is TRBJ2-3 and V is TRBV6-2 or TRBV6-3, with TRBD1 as a possible D gene (6 bases). Germline assignment: CDR1 MNHEY and CDR2 SVGEGT. The V end lost 5 bases, the J end lost 4 bases, and 19 bases lay between the germline ends. The CDR3 extends over 16 amino acids. The CDR3 sequence: CASSKTRGWSADTQYF. The CDR3 DNA is TGTGCCAGCAGTAAGACCAGGGGCTGGTCGGCAGATACGCAGTATTTT.

This clonotype has a count of ten or more. This chain joins TRBV19 and TRBJ1-5; D is possibly TRBD1 (5 bases). The CDR3 loop spans 14 amino acids. The V end lost 5 bases, the J end lost 7 bases, and 15 bases lay between the germline ends. The germline CDR1 and CDR2 sequences are LNHDA and SQIVND (reference sequence). The chain's CDR3 is CASSANGAQQPQHF. The CDR3 coding sequence is TGTGCCAGTAGTGCAAATGGGGCCCAGCAGCCCCAGCATTTT.

This clonotype was detected only a few times. The J gene is TRBJ2-1, the V gene TRBV19; D is possibly TRBD1 (5 bases). V shed 1 base and J shed 7 bases, with 8 bases lying between them. Germline V gene lookup returns CDR1 LNHDA and CDR2 SQIVND (reference sequence). The CDR3 sequence is 13 residues long. The CDR3 DNA follows: TGTGCCAGTAGTATAGTCTCAGGGAATGAGCAGTTCTTC. This encodes CASSIVSGNEQFF.

This clonotype was found many times. The chain joins TRBV6-2 or TRBV6-3 to TRBJ1-1; unclear D gene. Between the trimmed V and J ends, which lost 2 bases and 6 bases, there was a span of 7 bases. Germline CDR1 MNHEY, CDR2 SVGEGT. The CDR3 consists of 12 residues. The CDR3 protein is CASSYRVAEAFF. The CDR3 DNA sequence: TGTGCCAGCAGTTACCGGGTAGCTGAAGCTTTCTTT.

This clonotype was counted many times. This chain links TRBV12-3 or TRBV12-4 with TRBJ1-6; D unclear. This CDR3 has 13 amino acids. V lost 5 bases and J lost 10, with 12 bases in between. The CDR3 is CASSPSSISPLHF. The CDR3 nucleotides are TGTGCCAGCAGTCCAAGTAGTATATCACCCCTCCACTTT.

CDR3 DNA: TGCAGTGCCTCACCCCCGAAGGGCTACACCTTC. As protein: CSASPPKGYTF. The chain carries TRBV20-1 and TRBJ1-2; D is unresolved. Germline V gene data show CDR1 as DFQATT and CDR2 as SNEGSKA (reference sequence). This CDR3 is built from 11 residues. V lost 6 bases, J lost 8 bases, and 13 bases lay in between.

This clonotype was observed many times. The chain employs TRBV20-1 and TRBJ1-4; 8 bases agree with TRBD1. The CDR3 loop spans 12 amino acids. Germline V gene lookup returns CDR1 DFQATT and CDR2 SNEGSKA (reference sequence). V shed 6 bases and J 5 bases; nucleotides not matched to a gene: 2. The CDR3 loop is CSARTGNEKLFF. The CDR3 DNA sequence: TGCAGTGCCAGGACAGGGAATGAAAAACTGTTTTTT.

The CDR3 spells CSVEGNRAEQYF. CDR3 in DNA: TGCAGCGTTGAAGGTAACAGGGCCGAGCAGTACTTC. The chain has TRBV29-1 and TRBJ2-7; D is possibly TRBD1 (6 bases). V was trimmed by 1 base and J by 6 bases, leaving 10 bases between them. Germline V gene data show CDR1 as SQVTM and CDR2 as ANQGSEA. The CDR3 has 12 residues.

This clonotype was detected ten times or more. The chain uses TRBV3-1 and TRBJ2-5, with 8 positions matching TRBD2. The ends lost 0 bases at V and 5 bases at J; junction bases unmatched: 20. CDR3 length: 20 amino acids. Germline CDR1 is LGHDT and CDR2 is YNNKEL (reference sequence). The CDR3, as DNA: TGTGCCAGCAGCCAAGAGTTGGGGCCGGAGCCGAGCGGGAGACGCGAGACCCAGTACTTC. Protein product: CASSQELGPEPSGRRETQYF.

The gene calls are TRBV7-9 and TRBJ1-2; the D is unclear. V was trimmed by 4 bases and J by 6 bases, leaving 24 bases between them. CDR1 and CDR2 from the germline V gene are SEHNR and FQNEAQ (reference sequence). This CDR3 comprises 17 residues. The CDR3 nucleotides are TGTGCCAGCAGCTCCCGAGGTATGGATCAGAGGACGAATGGCTACACCTTC. Encoded protein: CASSSRGMDQRTNGYTF.

This clonotype was recorded at least ten times. V usage is TRBV19 and J usage is TRBJ1-1, with D unresolved. This CDR3 has 13 residues. V lost 8 bases, J lost 1 base, and 11 bases lay in between. Germline values: CDR1 LNHDA, CDR2 SQIVND (reference sequence). The CDR3 coding sequence is TGTGCCAGTTCCCAATACGCGAACACTGAAGCTTTCTTT. Translated, it gives CASSQYANTEAFF. Full variable domain (remainder filled in from reference TRBV19 and TRBJ1-1): DGGITQSPKYLFRKEGQNVTLSCEQNLNHDAMYWYRQDPGQGLRLIYYSQIVNDFQKGDIAEGYSVSREKKESFPLTVTSAQKNPTAFYLCASSQYANTEAFFGQGTRLTVV.

This clonotype was seen more than once but under ten times. This chain connects TRBV28 to TRBJ2-7; 8 nucleotides match TRBD1. The CDR3 totals 14 residues. Germline CDR1 MDHEN, CDR2 SYDVKM. J lost 4 bases, V lost 2 bases, and 4 bases had no gene match. CDR3 DNA sequence: TGTGCCAGCAGTTTACCAGGGGGCAGGTACGAGCAGTACTTC. Its protein product is CASSLPGGRYEQYF.

The chain links TRBV6-1 to TRBJ2-7; 12 bases map to TRBD2. Germline V gives CDR1 MNHNS, CDR2 SASEGT. This CDR3 spans 15 amino acids. V lost 6 bases to trimming and J lost 4 bases; unmatched junction nucleotides: 7. The DNA for the CDR3 is TGTGCCAGCAGCCCCCAAGGGACTAGCGGGTACGAGCAGTACTTC. As protein: CASSPQGTSGYEQYF.

In regard to this clonotype: The germline gene is not matched at one end of the junction; a read error may be the cause. The rearrangement uses TRBV27 and TRBJ1-5, with D hard to call. The CDR3 totals 16 residues. Germline assignment: CDR1 MNHEY and CDR2 SMNVEV (reference sequence). CDR3 sequence: CATSDSTGRANQPQHF. Here the CDR3 DNA reads TGTGCCACCAGTGATTCGACCGGACGGGCGAATCAGCCCCAGCATTTT.

This clonotype has more than one count but fewer than ten. The junction and the germline gene differ at one end; a read error may be behind it. The V and J genes are TRBV28 and TRBJ2-4, with D perhaps being TRBD1 or TRBD2 (6 bases each). CDR1 MDHEN and CDR2 SYDVKM come from the germline V gene. CDR3 length equals 16 residues. In DNA form, the CDR3 reads TGTGCCAACAGTTTAATTGGGGGGCGTCCCAAAAACATTCAGTACTTC. Residues: CANSLIGGRPKNIQYF.

This clonotype was recorded many times. The chain joins TRBV10-1 to TRBJ2-1, with D possibly being TRBD2 (6 bases). CDR1 and CDR2 from the germline V gene are WNHNN and SYGVQD (reference sequence). V was clipped by 9 bases and J by 10 bases, with 19 bases between them. The CDR3 is made up of 13 amino acids. The CDR3: CARRLGETWEQFF. The CDR3 nucleotides read TGCGCCAGACGACTAGGGGAGACTTGGGAGCAGTTCTTC.

This clonotype has a count of ten or more. This sequence joins TRBV7-2 and TRBJ2-5, with 8 nucleotides matching TRBD2. The trim removed 2 bases at V and 7 bases at J, leaving 6 bases unmatched. The CDR3 is 14 amino acids. Germline CDR1 SGHTA, CDR2 FQGNSA. The CDR3 sequence is CASSLSGRLGTQYF. The CDR3 coding sequence is TGTGCCAGCAGCTTAAGCGGGAGACTGGGGACCCAGTACTTC. Based on the CDR3 plus reference TRBV7-2 and TRBJ2-5, the full variable domain is GAGVSQSPSNKVTEKGKDVELRCDPISGHTALYWYRQSLGQGLEFLIYFQGNSAPDKSGLPSDRFSAERTGGSVSTLTIQRTQQEDSAVYLCASSLSGRLGTQYFGPGTRLLVL.

This clonotype has a count of ten or more. The CDR3 bases are TGTGCCAGCAGAAACCGGGGATACTCCTACGAGCAGTACTTC. Translation: CASRNRGYSYEQYF. The chain joins TRBV6-1 to TRBJ2-7, with TRBD2 as a possible D gene (5 bases). Germline CDR1 reads MNHNS; CDR2 reads SASEGT. This CDR3 spans 14 amino acids. Trimming pared 6 bases from V and 0 bases from J, leaving 12 bases between.

Notes on this clonotype: A much larger clone lies one base from this, so it may be a read error. The rearrangement joins TRBV28 to TRBJ1-5; perhaps TRBD1 as D (5 bases). The germline gives CDR1 MDHEN, CDR2 SYDVKM. This CDR3 contains 11 residues. Trimming cost V 7 bases and J 12 bases, with 13 bases left between them. CDR3 bases: TGTGCCAGCAAGCATGAGGGGCACCAGCATTTT. Translation gives CASKHEGHQHF.